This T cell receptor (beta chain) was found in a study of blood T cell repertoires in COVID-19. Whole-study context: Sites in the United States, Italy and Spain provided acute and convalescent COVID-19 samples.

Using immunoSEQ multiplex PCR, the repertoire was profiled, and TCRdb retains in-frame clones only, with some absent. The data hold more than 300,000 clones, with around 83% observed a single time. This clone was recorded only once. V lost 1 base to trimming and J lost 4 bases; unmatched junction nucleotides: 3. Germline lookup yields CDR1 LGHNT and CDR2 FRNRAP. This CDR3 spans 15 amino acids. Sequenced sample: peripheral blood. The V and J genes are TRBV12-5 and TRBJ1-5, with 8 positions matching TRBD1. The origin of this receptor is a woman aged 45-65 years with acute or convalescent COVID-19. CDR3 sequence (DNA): TGTGCTAGTGGTTTGGGTGACAGGGGAAATCAGCCCCAGCATTTT. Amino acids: CASGLGDRGNQPQHF.